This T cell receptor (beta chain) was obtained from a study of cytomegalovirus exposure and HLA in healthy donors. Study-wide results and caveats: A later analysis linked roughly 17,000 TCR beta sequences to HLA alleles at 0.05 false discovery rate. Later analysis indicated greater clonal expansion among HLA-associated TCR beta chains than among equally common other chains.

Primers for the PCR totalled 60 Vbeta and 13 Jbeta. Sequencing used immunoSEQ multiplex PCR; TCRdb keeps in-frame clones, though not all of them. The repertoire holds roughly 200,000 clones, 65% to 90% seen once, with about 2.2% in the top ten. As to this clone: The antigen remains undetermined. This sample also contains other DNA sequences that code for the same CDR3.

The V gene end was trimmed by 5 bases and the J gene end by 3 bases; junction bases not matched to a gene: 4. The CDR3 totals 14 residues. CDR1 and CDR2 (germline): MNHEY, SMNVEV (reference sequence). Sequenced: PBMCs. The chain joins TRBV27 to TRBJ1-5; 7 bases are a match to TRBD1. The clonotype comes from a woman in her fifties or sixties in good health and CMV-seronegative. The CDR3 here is CASSPGTVNQPQHF. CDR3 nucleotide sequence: TGTGCCAGCAGTCCCGGGACAGTCAATCAGCCCCAGCATTTT.